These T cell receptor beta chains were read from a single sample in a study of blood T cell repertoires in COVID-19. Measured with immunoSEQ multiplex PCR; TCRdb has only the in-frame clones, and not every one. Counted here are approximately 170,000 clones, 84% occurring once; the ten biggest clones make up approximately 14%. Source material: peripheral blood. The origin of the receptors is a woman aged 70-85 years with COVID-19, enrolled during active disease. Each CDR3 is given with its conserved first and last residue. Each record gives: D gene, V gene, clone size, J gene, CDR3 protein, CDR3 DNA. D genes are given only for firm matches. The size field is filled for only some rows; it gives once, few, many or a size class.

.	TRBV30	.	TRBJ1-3	CAWSRRGDTIYF	TGTGCCTGGAGTAGGAGGGGTGACACCATATATTTT
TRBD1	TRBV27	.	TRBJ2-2	CASSRTGGGGNTGELFF	TGTGCCAGCAGTAGGACAGGGGGCGGTGGGAACACCGGGGAGCTGTTTTTT
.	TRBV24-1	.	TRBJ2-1	CATSDPGTKGNNEQFF	TGTGCCACCAGTGATCCCGGGACAAAGGGTAACAATGAGCAGTTCTTC
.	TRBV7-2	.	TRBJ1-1	CASSLLAGTTEAFF	TGTGCCAGCAGCTTATTAGCCGGAACGACTGAAGCTTTCTTT
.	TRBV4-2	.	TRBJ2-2	CASSLSVTGNTGELFF	TGTGCCAGCAGCCTTTCCGTTACAGGGAACACCGGGGAGCTGTTTTTT
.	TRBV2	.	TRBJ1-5	CASRAGRNNQPQHF	TGTGCCAGCAGAGCGGGACGGAACAATCAGCCCCAGCATTTT
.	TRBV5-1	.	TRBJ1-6	CASSSEVLRGNSPLHF	TGCGCCAGCAGTTCGGAAGTCCTGCGAGGTAATTCACCCCTCCACTTT
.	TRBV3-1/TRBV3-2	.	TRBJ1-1	CASSQASTEAFF	TGTGCCAGCAGCCAAGCTTCTACTGAAGCTTTCTTT
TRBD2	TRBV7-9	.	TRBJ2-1	CASSLAERLADNEQFF	TGTGCCAGCAGCTTAGCGGAGAGGCTAGCGGACAATGAGCAGTTCTTC
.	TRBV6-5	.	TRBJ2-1	CASSYAGSSYNEQFF	TGTGCCAGCAGTTACGCGGGGAGCTCCTACAATGAGCAGTTCTTC
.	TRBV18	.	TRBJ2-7	CASSRRDKIYEQYF	TGTGCCAGCTCCCGACGGGACAAGATATACGAGCAGTACTTC
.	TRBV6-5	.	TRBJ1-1	CASSYTDRNEAFF	TGTGCCAGCAGTTATACCGACAGAAATGAAGCTTTCTTT
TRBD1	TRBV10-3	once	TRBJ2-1	CAISTDRVTNNEQFF	TGTGCCATCAGTACAGACAGGGTTACGAACAATGAGCAGTTCTTC
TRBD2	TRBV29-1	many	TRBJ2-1	CSVEASGGYNEQFF	TGCAGCGTTGAAGCCAGCGGGGGGTACAATGAGCAGTTCTTC
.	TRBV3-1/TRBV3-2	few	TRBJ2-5	CASRPEEGYMETQYF	TGTGCCAGCAGACCGGAGGAGGGATATATGGAGACCCAGTACTTC
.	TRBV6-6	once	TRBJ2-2	CASLLAGELFF	TGTGCCAGCTTGCTAGCCGGGGAGCTGTTTTTT
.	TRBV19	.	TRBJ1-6	CASSAGEPTEPLHF	TGTGCCAGTAGTGCCGGGGAGCCCACCGAGCCCCTCCACTTT
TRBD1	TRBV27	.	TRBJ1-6	CASSLFPGGGSPLHF	TGTGCCAGCAGTTTATTCCCAGGGGGCGGCTCACCCCTCCACTTT
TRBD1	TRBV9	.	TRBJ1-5	CASSVGVDRVEQPQHF	TGTGCCAGCAGCGTAGGGGTGGACAGGGTGGAACAGCCCCAGCATTTT
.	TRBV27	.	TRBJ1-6	CASSLSSGVGSPLHF	TGTGCCAGCAGTTTATCGTCGGGGGTGGGATCACCCCTCCACTTT
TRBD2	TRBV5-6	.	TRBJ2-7	CASSSTSRSSYEQYF	TGTGCCAGCAGCTCGACTAGCCGGAGCTCCTACGAGCAGTACTTC
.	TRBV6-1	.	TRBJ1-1	CASSEEVRAFF	TGTGCCAGCAGTGAGGAGGTCAGAGCTTTCTTT
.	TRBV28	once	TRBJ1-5	CASRSGGSGNQPQHF	TGTGCCAGCAGGAGCGGGGGTTCAGGCAATCAGCCCCAGCATTTT
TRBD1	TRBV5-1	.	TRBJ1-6	CASSWDRMDSPLHF	TGCGCCAGCAGCTGGGACAGGATGGATTCACCCCTCCACTTT
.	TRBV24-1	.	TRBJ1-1	CATRGANTEAFF	TGTGCCACCAGGGGGGCGAACACTGAAGCTTTCTTT
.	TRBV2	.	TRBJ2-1	CARSWAPRGEQFF	TGTGCCAGGTCTTGGGCCCCCCGGGGGGAGCAGTTCTTC
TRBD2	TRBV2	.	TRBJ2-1	CASSVLAGNEQFF	TGTGCCAGCAGTGTTCTAGCGGGGAATGAGCAGTTCTTC
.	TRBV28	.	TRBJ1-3	CASSFYGRENTIYF	TGTGCCAGCAGTTTTTACGGGAGGGAAAACACCATATATTTT
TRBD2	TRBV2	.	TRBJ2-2	CASSLAGFTGELFF	TGTGCCAGTTCCCTAGCGGGTTTTACCGGGGAGCTGTTTTTT
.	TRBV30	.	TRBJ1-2	CAWSHSLYGYTF	TGTGCCTGGAGTCACAGCCTTTATGGCTACACCTTC
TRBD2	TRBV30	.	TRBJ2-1	CAWTGGRRGNEQFF	TGTGCCTGGACCGGCGGGAGGAGAGGGAATGAGCAGTTCTTC
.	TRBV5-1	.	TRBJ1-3	CASSVDGSSGNTIYF	TGCGCCAGCAGCGTGGACGGGAGCTCTGGAAACACCATATATTTT
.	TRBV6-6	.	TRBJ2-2	CASSYSVGRSTGELFF	TGTGCCAGCAGTTACTCGGTAGGGAGGAGCACCGGGGAGCTGTTTTTT
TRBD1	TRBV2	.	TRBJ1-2	CASRESGTGNYGYTF	TGTGCCAGCAGAGAATCCGGGACAGGGAACTATGGCTACACCTTC
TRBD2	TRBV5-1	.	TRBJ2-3	CASMGLAGAHTQYF	TGCGCCAGCATGGGGCTAGCGGGGGCCCATACGCAGTATTTT
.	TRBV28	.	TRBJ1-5	CASSLAVGQPQHF	TGTGCCAGCAGTTTGGCGGTCGGTCAGCCCCAGCATTTT
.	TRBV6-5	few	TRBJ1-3	CASTPTAEDTIYF	TGTGCCAGCACCCCGACCGCCGAGGACACCATATATTTT